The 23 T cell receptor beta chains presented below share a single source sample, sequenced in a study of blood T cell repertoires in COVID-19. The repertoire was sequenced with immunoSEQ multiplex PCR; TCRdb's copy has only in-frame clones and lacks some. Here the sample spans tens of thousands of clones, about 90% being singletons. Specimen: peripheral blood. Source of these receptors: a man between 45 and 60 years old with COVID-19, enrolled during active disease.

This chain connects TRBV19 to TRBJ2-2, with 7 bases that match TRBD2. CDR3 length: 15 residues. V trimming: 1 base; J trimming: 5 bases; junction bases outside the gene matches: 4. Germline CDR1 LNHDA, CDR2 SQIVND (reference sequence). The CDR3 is CASSIVGGYTGELFF. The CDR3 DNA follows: TGTGCCAGTAGTATAGTCGGGGGGTATACCGGGGAGCTGTTTTTT.

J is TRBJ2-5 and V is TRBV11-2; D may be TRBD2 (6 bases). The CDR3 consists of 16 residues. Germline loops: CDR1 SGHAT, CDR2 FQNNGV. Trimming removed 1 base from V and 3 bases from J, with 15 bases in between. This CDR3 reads CASSLGSTSQEETQYF. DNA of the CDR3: TGTGCCAGCAGCTTAGGAAGCACTAGCCAAGAAGAGACCCAGTACTTC.

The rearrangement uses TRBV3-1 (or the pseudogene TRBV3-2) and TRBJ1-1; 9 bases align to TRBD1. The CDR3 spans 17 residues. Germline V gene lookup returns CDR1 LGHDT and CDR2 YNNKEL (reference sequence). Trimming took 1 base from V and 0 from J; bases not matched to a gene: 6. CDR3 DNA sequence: TGTGCCAGCAGCCAAGCGGGACAGGGTTTCATGAACACTGAAGCTTTCTTT. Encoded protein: CASSQAGQGFMNTEAFF.

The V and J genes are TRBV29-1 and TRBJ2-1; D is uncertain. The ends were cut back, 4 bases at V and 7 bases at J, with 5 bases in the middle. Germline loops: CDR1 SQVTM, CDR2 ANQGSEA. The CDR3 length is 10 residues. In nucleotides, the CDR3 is TGCAGCGTTGTTAGTAATGAGCAGTTCTTC. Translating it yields CSVVSNEQFF.

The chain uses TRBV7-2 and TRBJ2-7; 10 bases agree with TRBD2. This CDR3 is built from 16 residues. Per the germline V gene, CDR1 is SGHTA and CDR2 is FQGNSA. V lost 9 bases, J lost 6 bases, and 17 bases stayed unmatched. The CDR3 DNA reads TGTGCCAGTATATTAACCCCCATAGCGGGGGGCCGCGAGCAGTACTTC. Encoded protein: CASILTPIAGGREQYF.

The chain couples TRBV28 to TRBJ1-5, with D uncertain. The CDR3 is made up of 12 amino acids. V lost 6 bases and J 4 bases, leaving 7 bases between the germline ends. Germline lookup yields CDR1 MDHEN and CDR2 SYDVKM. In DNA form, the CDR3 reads TGTGCCAGCAGGAGAGGTAATCAGCCCCAGCATTTT. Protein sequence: CASRRGNQPQHF.

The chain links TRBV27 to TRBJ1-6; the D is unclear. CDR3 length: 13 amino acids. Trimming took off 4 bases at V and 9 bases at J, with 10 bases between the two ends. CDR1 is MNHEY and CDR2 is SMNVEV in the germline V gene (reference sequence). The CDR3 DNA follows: TGTGCCAGCAGTTCCAGAGGAGCTTCACCCCTCCACTTT. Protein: CASSSRGASPLHF.

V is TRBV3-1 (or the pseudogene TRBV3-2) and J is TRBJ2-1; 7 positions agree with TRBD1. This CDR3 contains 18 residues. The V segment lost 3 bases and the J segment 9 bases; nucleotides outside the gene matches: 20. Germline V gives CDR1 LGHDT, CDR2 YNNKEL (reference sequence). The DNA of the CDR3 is TGTGCCAGCAGCCAGTTAGGACAGGCTAACTCTCTCCGGGGTGAGCAGTTCTTC. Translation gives CASSQLGQANSLRGEQFF.

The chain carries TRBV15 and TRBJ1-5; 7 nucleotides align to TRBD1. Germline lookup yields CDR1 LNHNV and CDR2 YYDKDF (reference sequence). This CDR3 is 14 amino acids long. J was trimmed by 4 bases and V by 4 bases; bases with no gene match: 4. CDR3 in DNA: TGTGCCACCAGCACCGGGACAGCAAATCAGCCCCAGCATTTT. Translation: CATSTGTANQPQHF.

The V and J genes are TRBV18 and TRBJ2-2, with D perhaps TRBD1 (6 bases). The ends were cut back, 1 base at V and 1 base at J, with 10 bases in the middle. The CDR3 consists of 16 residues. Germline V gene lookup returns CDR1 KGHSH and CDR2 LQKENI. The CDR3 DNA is TGTGCCAGCTCACCACAGGGGACAATGAACACCGGGGAGCTGTTTTTT. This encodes CASSPQGTMNTGELFF.

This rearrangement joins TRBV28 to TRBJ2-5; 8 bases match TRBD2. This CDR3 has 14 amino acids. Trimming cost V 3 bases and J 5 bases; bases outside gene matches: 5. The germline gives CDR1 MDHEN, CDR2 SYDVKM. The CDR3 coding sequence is TGTGCCAGCAGTTTGGCGGGGGGAAAGGAGACCCAGTACTTC. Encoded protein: CASSLAGGKETQYF.

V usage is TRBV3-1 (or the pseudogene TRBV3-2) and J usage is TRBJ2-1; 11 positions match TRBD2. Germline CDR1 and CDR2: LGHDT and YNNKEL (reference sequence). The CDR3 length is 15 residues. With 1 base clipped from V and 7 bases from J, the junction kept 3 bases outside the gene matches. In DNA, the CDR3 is TGTGCCAGCAGCCAAGTGATAGCGGGGGGGAATGAGCAGTTCTTC. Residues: CASSQVIAGGNEQFF.

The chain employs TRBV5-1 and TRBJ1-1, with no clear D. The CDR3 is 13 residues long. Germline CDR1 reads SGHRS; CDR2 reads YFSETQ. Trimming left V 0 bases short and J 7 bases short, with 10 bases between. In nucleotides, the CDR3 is TGCGCCAGCAGCTTGGAAGGTAGAGGTGAAGCTTTCTTT. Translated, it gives CASSLEGRGEAFF.

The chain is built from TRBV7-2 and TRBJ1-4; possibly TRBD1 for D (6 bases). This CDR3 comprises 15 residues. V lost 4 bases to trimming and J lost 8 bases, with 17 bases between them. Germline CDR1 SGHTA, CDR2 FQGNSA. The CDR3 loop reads CASSSARGGREKLFF. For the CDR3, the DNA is TGTGCCAGCAGCTCCGCCCGGGGGGGGCGAGAAAAACTGTTTTTT.

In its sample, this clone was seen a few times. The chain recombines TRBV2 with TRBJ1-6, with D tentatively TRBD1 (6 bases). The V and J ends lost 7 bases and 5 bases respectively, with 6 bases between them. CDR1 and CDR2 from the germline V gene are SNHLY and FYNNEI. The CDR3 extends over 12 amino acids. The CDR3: CASKGDNSPLHF. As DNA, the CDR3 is TGTGCCAGCAAGGGGGATAATTCACCCCTCCACTTT.

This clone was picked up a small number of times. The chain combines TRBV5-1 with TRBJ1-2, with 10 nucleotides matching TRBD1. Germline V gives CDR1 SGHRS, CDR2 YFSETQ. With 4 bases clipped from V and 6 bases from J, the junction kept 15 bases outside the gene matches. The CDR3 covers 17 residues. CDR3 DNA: TGCGCCAGCAGCATGCCGACAGGGGGCTCGATGCTGGATGGCTACACCTTC. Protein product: CASSMPTGGSMLDGYTF. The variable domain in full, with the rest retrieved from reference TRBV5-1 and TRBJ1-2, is KAGVTQTPRYLIKTRGQQVTLSCSPISGHRSVSWYQQTPGQGLQFLFEYFSETQRNKGNFPGRFSGRQFSNSRSEMNVSTLELGDSALYLCASSMPTGGSMLDGYTFGSGTRLTVV.

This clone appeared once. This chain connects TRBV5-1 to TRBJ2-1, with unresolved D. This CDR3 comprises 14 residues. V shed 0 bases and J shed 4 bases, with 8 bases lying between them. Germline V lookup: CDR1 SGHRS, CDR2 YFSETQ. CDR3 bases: TGCGCCAGCAGCTTGGCAGTCTTTTACAATGAGCAGTTCTTC. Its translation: CASSLAVFYNEQFF.

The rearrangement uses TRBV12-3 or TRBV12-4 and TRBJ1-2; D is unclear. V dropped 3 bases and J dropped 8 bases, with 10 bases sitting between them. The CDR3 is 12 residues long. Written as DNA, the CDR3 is TGTGCCAGCAGTTTTGTTGGGAGAGGCTACACCTTC. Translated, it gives CASSFVGRGYTF.

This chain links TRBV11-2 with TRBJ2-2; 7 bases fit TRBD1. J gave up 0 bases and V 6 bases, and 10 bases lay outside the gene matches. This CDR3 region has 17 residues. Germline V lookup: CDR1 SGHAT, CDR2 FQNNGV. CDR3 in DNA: TGTGCCAGCAGTACCATTGGACAGGCCGCGAACACCGGGGAGCTGTTTTTT. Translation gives CASSTIGQAANTGELFF.

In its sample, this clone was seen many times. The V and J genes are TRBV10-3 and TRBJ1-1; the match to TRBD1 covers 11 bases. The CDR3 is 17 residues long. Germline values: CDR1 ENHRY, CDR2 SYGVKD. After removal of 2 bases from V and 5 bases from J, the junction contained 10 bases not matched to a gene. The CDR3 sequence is CAISETPGQGVGTEAFF. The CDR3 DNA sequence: TGTGCCATCAGTGAGACTCCGGGACAGGGGGTCGGTACTGAAGCTTTCTTT.

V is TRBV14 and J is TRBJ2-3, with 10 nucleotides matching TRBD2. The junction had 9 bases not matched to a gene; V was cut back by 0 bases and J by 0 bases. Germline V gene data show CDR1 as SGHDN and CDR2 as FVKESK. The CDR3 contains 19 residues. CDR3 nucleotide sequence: TGTGCCAGCAGCCAAGATCTCCTAGCGGGGGACGCAAGCACAGATACGCAGTATTTT. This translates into CASSQDLLAGDASTDTQYF.

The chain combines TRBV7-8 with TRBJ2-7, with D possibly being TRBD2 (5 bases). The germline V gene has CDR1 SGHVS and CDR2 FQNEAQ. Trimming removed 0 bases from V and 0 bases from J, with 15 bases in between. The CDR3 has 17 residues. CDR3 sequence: CASSLARIGDFSYEQYF. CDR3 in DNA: TGTGCCAGCAGCTTAGCTCGGATCGGGGATTTCTCCTACGAGCAGTACTTC.

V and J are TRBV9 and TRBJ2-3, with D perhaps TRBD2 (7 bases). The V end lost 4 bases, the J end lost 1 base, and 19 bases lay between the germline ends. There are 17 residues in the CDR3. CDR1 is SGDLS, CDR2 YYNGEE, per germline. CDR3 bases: TGTGCCAGCAGCCGTATGGTGGGGGGGCTCGGCACAGATACGCAGTATTTT. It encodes CASSRMVGGLGTDTQYF. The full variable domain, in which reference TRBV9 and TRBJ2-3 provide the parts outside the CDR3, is DSGVTQTPKHLITATGQRVTLRCSPRSGDLSVYWYQQSLDQGLQFLIQYYNGEERAKGNILERFSAQQFPDLHSELNLSSLELGDSALYFCASSRMVGGLGTDTQYFGPGTRLTVL.